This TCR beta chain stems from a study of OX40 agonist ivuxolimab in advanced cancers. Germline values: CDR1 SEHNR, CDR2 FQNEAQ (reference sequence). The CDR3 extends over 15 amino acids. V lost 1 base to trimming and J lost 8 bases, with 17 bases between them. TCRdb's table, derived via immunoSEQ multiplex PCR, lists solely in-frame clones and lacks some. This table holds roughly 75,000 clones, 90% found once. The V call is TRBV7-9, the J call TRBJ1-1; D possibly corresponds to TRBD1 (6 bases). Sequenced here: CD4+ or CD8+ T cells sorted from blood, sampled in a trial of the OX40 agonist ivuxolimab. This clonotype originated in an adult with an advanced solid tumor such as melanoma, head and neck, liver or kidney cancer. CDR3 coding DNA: TGTGCCAGCAGCTTAGAAGGGTTTGGGGGCGGAGAAGCTTTCTTT. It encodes CASSLEGFGGGEAFF.